Each of the 3 T cell receptor beta chains below was sequenced from the same sample in a study of cytomegalovirus exposure and HLA in healthy donors. PCR employed 60 Vbeta and 13 Jbeta primers. Method: immunoSEQ multiplex PCR; TCRdb's copy keeps in-frame clones and lacks some. The table has some 110,000 clones, about 80% seen once. Sequencing used PBMCs. The receptors were gathered from a woman between 18 and 29 years old in good health and CMV-seropositive.

The V call is TRBV28, the J call TRBJ1-4, with D possibly matching TRBD1 (6 bases). The V gene's germline CDR1 is MDHEN and CDR2 SYDVKM. Trimming shortened V by 8 bases and J by 0 bases, and 10 bases separated the two germline ends. CDR3 length: 14 residues. The CDR3 reads CASSSGATNEKLFF. CDR3 sequence (DNA): TGTGCCAGCTCCTCAGGGGCAACTAATGAAAAACTGTTTTTT.

The genes are TRBV20-1 and TRBJ2-7, with D perhaps matching TRBD2 (5 bases). Looked up from germline, CDR1 is DFQATT and CDR2 is SNEGSKA (reference sequence). The CDR3 totals 10 residues. V lost 5 bases to trimming and J lost 10 bases, with 12 bases between them. CDR3 sequence (DNA): TGCAGTGCTCGCCGACTAACACAGTACTTC. Protein product: CSARRLTQYF.

The chain uses TRBV6-6 and TRBJ1-1; D remains unclear. Trimming shortened V by 7 bases and J by 6 bases, and 15 bases separated the two germline ends. CDR1 is MNHNY, CDR2 SVGAGI, per germline (reference sequence). This CDR3 spans 13 amino acids. CDR3 amino acids: CASTRGREAEAFF. In nucleotides, the CDR3 is TGTGCCAGCACCCGAGGGCGGGAAGCTGAAGCTTTCTTT.